The 9 T cell receptor beta chains below come from one sample, sequenced in a study of shared clonotypes between healthy human individuals. The table came from immunoSEQ multiplex PCR; TCRdb's copy has only in-frame clones and leaves some out. Of 850,000 to 1,100,000 clones in the sample, 60% to 85% were seen once. The sequencing sample was made of memory CD4+ T cells from PBMCs. Sample subset: CD45RA-negative fraction. The receptor source for this set is a young man in good health. Some clones in this sample may be carry-over from other donors' samples.

The gene calls are TRBV7-9 and TRBJ1-2, with TRBD1 matching over 8 bases. From germline, CDR1 is SEHNR and CDR2 FQNEAQ (reference sequence). With V trimmed by 5 bases and J by 3 bases, 8 bases remained unmatched. The CDR3 runs to 15 residues. CDR3 region: CASSHPRGRDYGYTF. CDR3 sequence (DNA): TGTGCCAGCAGCCATCCCAGGGGGCGCGACTATGGCTACACCTTC.

The chain couples TRBV28 to TRBJ1-2, with D maybe TRBD1 (6 bases). The ends were cut back, 4 bases at V and 2 bases at J, with 20 bases in the middle. This CDR3 is 17 amino acids long. Germline lookup yields CDR1 MDHEN and CDR2 SYDVKM. This CDR3 reads CASSSIDLYRANYGYTF. For the CDR3, the DNA is TGTGCCAGCAGTTCAATCGACCTGTACAGGGCGAACTATGGCTACACCTTC.

The chain joins TRBV28 to TRBJ1-3; a weak D match, TRBD1 (5 bases). With 7 bases removed from V and 8 bases from J, the gap between germline ends came to 18 bases. The CDR3 covers 14 residues. Germline V CDR1 and CDR2: MDHEN, SYDVKM. DNA of the CDR3: TGTGCCAGCAAAGGGCCATTGGGGGTACACACCATATATTTT. Translating gives CASKGPLGVHTIYF.

The chain links TRBV12-5 to TRBJ2-1, with unresolved D. This CDR3 is 14 amino acids long. Trimming removed 2 bases at V and 8 bases at J, with 13 bases between. The germline V gene has CDR1 LGHNT and CDR2 FRNRAP. The CDR3 loop reads CASGLSRAGDEQFF. CDR3 coding DNA: TGTGCTAGTGGTTTGTCCCGGGCTGGGGATGAGCAGTTCTTC.

V and J are TRBV30 and TRBJ2-3, with D possibly being TRBD2 (7 bases). Trimming shortened V by 1 base and J by 4 bases, and 12 bases separated the two germline ends. In germline, CDR1 is GTSNPN, CDR2 SVGIG (reference sequence). There are 14 residues in the CDR3. DNA for the CDR3: TGTGCCTGGAGTGGGGGGGGCAGTTCAGATACGCAGTATTTT. Its protein is CAWSGGGSSDTQYF.

This rearrangement joins TRBV11-2 to TRBJ2-1, with a tentative D call TRBD2 (6 bases). In germline, CDR1 is SGHAT, CDR2 FQNNGV. Trimming removed 3 bases from V and 9 bases from J, with 15 bases in between. The CDR3 totals 14 residues. CDR3 DNA sequence: TGTGCCAGCAGCTTTGTGGGACTCCCGACTGAGCAGTTCTTC. Translated, it gives CASSFVGLPTEQFF.

J is TRBJ1-5 and V is TRBV6-5; D call uncertain. The V gene's germline CDR1 is MNHEY and CDR2 SVGAGI. This CDR3 region has 15 residues. Trimming removed 6 bases from V and 13 bases from J, with 25 bases in between. The CDR3 DNA reads TGTGCCAGCAGGACACATTACGGGGAGCCGACGGTTCAGCATTTT. Translation: CASRTHYGEPTVQHF.

V gene TRBV29-1 combines with J gene TRBJ2-3; 12 positions agree with TRBD1. V lost 7 bases to trimming and J lost 3 bases; unmatched junction nucleotides: 8. Per the germline V gene, CDR1 is SQVTM and CDR2 is ANQGSEA. The CDR3 loop spans 15 amino acids. The CDR3 spells CSAVRDRGRTDTQYF. The CDR3 DNA is TGCAGCGCCGTCAGGGACAGGGGGCGGACAGATACGCAGTATTTT.

V usage is TRBV14 and J usage is TRBJ2-7, with D possibly matching TRBD2 (5 bases). Trimming removed 7 bases from V and 3 bases from J, with 13 bases in between. CDR3 length: 13 amino acids. Per the germline V gene, CDR1 is SGHDN and CDR2 is FVKESK. Here the CDR3 reads CASTQAGGYEQYF. CDR3 DNA sequence: TGTGCCAGCACCCAGGCAGGAGGCTACGAGCAGTACTTC. Looking up the rest from reference TRBV14 and TRBJ2-7 gives the full variable domain: EAGVTQFPSHSVIEKGQTVTLRCDPISGHDNLYWYRRVMGKEIKFLLHFVKESKQDESGMPNNRFLAERTGGTYSTLKVQPAELEDSGVYFCASTQAGGYEQYFGPGTRLTVT.